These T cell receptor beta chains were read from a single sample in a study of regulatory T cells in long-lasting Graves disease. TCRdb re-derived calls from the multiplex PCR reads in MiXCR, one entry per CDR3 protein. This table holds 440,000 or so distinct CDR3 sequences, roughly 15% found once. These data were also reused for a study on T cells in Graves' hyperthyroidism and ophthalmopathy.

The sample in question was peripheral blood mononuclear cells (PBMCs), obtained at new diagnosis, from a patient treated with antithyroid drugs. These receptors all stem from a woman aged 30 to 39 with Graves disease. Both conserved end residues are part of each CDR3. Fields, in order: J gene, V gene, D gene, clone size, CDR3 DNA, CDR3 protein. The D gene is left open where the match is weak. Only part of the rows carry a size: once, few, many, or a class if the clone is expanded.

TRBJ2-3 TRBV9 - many TGTGCCAGCAGCGTAGTCCTCCGTATGACTAGCACAGATACGCAGTATTTT CASSVVLRMTSTDTQYF
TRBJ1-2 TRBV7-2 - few TGTGCCAGCAGCCCCCGCCGGGCTAACTATGGCTACACCTTC CASSPRRANYGYTF
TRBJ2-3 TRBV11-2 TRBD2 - TGTGCCAGCAGCGTAGCGGGAGGGCTGATAGATACGCAGTATTTT CASSVAGGLIDTQYF
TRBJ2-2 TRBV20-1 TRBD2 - TGCAGTGCAAACGGCGGGAGGAACACCGGGGAGCTGTTTTTT CSANGGRNTGELFF
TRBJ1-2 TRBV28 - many TGTGCCAGCAGTTATGACCTAACCCTGCTCTATGGCTACACCTTC CASSYDLTLLYGYTF
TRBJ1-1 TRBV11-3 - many TGTGCCAGCAGCTTATGCTGCGGCAGCCATGAAGCTTTCTTT CASSLCCGSHEAFF
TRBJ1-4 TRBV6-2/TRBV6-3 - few TGTGCCAGCAGTTACCGACGGACAAATGAAAAACTGTTTTTT CASSYRRTNEKLFF
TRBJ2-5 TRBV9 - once TGTGCCAGCAGCGGCAGGGGTTTGGGGACCCAGTACTTC CASSGRGLGTQYF
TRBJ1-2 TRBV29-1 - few TGCAGCGTTGAATCCGCAAGACCCTATGGCTACACCTTC CSVESARPYGYTF
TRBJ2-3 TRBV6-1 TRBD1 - TGTGCCAGCAGCAAGTCCGGGACAGGGGGCACAGATACGCAGTATTTT CASSKSGTGGTDTQYF
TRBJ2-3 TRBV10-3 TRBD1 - TGTGCCATCAGTGAGTCAGGAACCGGGACAGGGGCCACAGATACGCAGTATTTT CAISESGTGTGATDTQYF
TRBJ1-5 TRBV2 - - TGTGCCAGCAGTGAATCACGGCAGCCCCAGCATTTT CASSESRQPQHF
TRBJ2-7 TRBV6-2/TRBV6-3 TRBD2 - TGTGCCAGCAGTGCCCCCGGGACTAGCGGCCACGAGCAGCACTTC CASSAPGTSGHEQHF
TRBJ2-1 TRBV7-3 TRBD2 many TGTGCCAGCAGCACGACTAGCGGGAGGAGGGAGCAGTTCTTC CASSTTSGRREQFF
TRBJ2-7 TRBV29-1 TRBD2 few TGCAGCGTTGAATTAGGGGGACTAGCGGGAGGCTACGAGCAGTACTTC CSVELGGLAGGYEQYF
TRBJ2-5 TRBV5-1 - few TGCGCCAACAGCTCCCGCGAACGACAAGTAGGACGCCAGTACTTC CANSSRERQVGRQYF
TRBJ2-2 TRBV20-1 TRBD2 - TGCAGTGCTACCCCACCTAGCGGGAGGGCCTACACCGGGGAGCTGTTTTTT CSATPPSGRAYTGELFF
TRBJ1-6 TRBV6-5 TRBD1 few TGTGCCAGCAGTTACCTCACTCTTACGGGACAGGAATATTCACCCCTCCACTTT CASSYLTLTGQEYSPLHF
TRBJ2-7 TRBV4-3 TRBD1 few TGCGCCAGCAGCGCAGGGGGCGGTTACGAGCAGTACTTC CASSAGGGYEQYF
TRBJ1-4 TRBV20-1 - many TGCAGTGCTAGCGGTCCACCGTTGGGGAACGAAAAACTGTTTTTT CSASGPPLGNEKLFF
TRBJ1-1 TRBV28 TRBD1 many TGTGCCAGCAGTCAGGGGGCGCGGGTAGCTTTCTTT CASSQGARVAFF
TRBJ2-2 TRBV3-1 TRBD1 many TGTGCCAGCAGCCAAGATGGCAGGGGGCGCACCACCGGGGAGCTGTTTTTT CASSQDGRGRTTGELFF
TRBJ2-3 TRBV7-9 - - TGTGCCAGCAGTCCCACCTCCCGGGGCCTTTTCACAGATACGCAGTATTTT CASSPTSRGLFTDTQYF
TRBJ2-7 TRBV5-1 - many TGCGCCAGCAGCTTGTTTGGGGGCCCAACCTACGAGCAGTACTTC CASSLFGGPTYEQYF
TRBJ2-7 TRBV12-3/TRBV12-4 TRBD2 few TGTGCCAGCAGCCCCAGTAGCGGGATATCCTACGAGCAGTACTTC CASSPSSGISYEQYF
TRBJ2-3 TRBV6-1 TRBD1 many TGTGCCAGCAGTGTTGTGACAGGGGGCTCAGATACGCAGTATTTT CASSVVTGGSDTQYF
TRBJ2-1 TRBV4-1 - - TGCGCCAGCAGCCCCATTTATGACTCCGGCACCTACAATGAGCAGTTCTTC CASSPIYDSGTYNEQFF
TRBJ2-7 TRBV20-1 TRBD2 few TGCAGTGCTAGAGTCCCGTCGGGACTAGCGAATCTCTACGAGCAGTACTTC CSARVPSGLANLYEQYF
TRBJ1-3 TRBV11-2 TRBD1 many TGTGCCAGCAGCCCACGTCCCGGGACAGGGACTGGAAACACCATATATTTT CASSPRPGTGTGNTIYF
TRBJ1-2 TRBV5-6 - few TGTGCCAGCAGCCTGGGAGGGATACATGGCTACACCTTC CASSLGGIHGYTF
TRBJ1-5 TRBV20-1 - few TGCAGTGCTAAACCCGGGGGTGCCAATCAGCCCCAGCATTTT CSAKPGGANQPQHF